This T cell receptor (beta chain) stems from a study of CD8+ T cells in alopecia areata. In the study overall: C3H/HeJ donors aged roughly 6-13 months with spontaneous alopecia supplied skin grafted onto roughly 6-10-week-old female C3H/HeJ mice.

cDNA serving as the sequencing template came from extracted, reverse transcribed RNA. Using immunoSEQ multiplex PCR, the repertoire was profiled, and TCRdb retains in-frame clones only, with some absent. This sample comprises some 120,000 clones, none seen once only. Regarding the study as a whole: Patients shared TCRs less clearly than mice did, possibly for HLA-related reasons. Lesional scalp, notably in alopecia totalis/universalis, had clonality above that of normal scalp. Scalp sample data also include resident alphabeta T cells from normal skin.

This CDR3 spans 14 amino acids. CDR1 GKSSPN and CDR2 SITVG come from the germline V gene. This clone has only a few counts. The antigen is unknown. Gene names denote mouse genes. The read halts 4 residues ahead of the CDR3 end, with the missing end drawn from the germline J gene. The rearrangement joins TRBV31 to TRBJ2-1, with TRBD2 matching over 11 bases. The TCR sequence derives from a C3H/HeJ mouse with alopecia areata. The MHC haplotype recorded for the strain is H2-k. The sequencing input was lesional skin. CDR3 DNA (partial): TGTGCCTGGAGCCGGGACTGGGGGTGGGCT. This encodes CAWSRDWGWA. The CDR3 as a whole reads CAWSRDWGWAEQFF.